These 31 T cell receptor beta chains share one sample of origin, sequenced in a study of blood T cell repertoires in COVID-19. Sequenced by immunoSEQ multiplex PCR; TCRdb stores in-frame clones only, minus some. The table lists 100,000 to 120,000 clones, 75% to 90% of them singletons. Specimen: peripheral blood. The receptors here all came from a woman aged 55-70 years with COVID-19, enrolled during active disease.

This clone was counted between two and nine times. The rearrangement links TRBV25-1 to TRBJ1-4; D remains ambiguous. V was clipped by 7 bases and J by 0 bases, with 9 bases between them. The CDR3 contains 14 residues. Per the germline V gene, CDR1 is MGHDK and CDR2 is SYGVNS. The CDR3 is CASKEAATNEKLFF. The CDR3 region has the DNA TGTGCCAGCAAGGAGGCAGCAACTAATGAAAAACTGTTTTTT.

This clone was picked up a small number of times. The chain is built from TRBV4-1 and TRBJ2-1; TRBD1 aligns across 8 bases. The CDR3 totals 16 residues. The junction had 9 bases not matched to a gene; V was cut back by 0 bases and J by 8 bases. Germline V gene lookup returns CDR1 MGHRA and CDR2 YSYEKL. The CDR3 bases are TGCGCCAGCAGCCAAGAGGCCCAGGGGGCTTTGGATGAGCAGTTCTTC. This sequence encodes CASSQEAQGALDEQFF.

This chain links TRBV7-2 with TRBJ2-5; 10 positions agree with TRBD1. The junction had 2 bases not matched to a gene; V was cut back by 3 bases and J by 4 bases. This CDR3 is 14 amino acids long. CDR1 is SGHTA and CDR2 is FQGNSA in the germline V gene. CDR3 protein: CASSFRDRGETQYF. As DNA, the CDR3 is TGTGCCAGCAGCTTCAGGGACAGGGGAGAGACCCAGTACTTC.

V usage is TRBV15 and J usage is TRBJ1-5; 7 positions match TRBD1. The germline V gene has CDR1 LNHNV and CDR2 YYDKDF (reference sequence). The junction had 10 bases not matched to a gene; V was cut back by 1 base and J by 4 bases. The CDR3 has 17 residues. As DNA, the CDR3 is TGTGCCACCAGCAGAGTTGGAGGGGGCGGCCTAAATCAGCCCCAGCATTTT. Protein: CATSRVGGGGLNQPQHF.

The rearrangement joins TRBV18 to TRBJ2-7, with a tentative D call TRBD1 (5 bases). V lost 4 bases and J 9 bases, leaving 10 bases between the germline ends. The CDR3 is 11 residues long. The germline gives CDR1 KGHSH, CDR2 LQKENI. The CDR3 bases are TGTGCCAGCTCACAGGGGTTGGGGCAGTACTTC. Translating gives CASSQGLGQYF.

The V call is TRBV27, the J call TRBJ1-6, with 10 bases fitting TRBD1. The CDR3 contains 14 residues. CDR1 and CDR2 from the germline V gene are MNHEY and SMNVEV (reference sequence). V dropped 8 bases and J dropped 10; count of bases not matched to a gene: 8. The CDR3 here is CASSPGQGWSPLHF. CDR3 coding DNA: TGTGCCAGCTCGCCGGGACAGGGGTGGTCACCCCTCCACTTT.

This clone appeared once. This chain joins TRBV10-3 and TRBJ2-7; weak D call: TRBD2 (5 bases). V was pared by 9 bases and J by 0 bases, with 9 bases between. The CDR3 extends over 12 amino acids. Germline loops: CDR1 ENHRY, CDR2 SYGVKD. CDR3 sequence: CAIGLISYEQYF. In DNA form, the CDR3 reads TGTGCCATAGGACTGATCTCCTACGAGCAGTACTTC.

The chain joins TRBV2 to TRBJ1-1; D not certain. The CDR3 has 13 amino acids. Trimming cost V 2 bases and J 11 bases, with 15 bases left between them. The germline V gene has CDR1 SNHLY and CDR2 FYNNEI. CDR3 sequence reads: CASSEYKVSGAFF. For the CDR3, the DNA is TGTGCCAGCAGTGAATATAAGGTGTCCGGGGCTTTCTTT.

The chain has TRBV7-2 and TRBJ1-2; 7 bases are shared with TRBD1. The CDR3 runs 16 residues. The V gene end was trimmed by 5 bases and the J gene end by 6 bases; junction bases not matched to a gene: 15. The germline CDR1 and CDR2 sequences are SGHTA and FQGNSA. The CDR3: CASSLLRTGTTHGYTF. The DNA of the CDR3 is TGTGCCAGCAGCCTCCTACGGACAGGAACAACTCATGGCTACACCTTC.

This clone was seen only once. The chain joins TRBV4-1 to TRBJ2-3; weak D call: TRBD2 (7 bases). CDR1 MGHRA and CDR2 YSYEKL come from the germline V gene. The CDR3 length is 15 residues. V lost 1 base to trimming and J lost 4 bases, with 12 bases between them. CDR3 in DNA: TGCGCCAGCAGCCAAGCGGGGGAGGGGGCAGATACGCAGTATTTT. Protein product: CASSQAGEGADTQYF.

CDR3 in amino acids: CASSLGASGAADTQYF. CDR3 nucleotides: TGTGCCAGCAGCTTAGGGGCTAGCGGGGCCGCAGATACGCAGTATTTT. The chain employs TRBV7-8 and TRBJ2-3; 9 bases fit TRBD2. This CDR3 contains 16 residues. Germline V gives CDR1 SGHVS, CDR2 FQNEAQ. Unmatched junction bases numbered 6, after V lost 1 base and J lost 4 bases.

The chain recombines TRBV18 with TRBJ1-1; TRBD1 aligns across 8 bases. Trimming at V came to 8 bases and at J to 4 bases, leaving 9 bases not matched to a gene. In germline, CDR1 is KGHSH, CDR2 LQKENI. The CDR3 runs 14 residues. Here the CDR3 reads CASHSGQGVTEAFF. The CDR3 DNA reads TGTGCCAGCCATTCAGGACAGGGAGTCACTGAAGCTTTCTTT.

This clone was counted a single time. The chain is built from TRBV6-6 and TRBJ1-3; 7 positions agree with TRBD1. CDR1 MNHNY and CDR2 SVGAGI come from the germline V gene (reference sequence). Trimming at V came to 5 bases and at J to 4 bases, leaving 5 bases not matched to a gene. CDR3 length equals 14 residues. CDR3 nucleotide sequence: TGTGCCAGCAGTGCGACAGGGACCGGAAACACCATATATTTT. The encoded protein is CASSATGTGNTIYF.

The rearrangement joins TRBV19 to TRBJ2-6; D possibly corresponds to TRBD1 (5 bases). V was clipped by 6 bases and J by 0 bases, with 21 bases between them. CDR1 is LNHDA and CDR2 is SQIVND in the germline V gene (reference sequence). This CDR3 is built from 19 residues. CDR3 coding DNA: TGTGCCAGTAGACCCCGGCGGCAGGGCTTCATCTCTGGGGCCAACGTCCTGACTTTC. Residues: CASRPRRQGFISGANVLTF.

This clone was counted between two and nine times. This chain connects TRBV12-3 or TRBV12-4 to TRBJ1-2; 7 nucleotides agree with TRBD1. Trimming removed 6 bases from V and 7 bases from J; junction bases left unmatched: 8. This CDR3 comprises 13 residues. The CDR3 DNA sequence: TGTGCCAGCAGCCAAGGAGGGGGCCTTGGCTACACCTTC. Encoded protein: CASSQGGGLGYTF.

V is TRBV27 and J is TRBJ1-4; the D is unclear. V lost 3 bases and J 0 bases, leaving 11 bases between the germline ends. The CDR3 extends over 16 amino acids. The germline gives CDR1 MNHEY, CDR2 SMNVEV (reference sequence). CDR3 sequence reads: CASSFAGIATNEKLFF. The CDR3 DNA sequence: TGTGCCAGCAGTTTTGCAGGAATTGCAACTAATGAAAAACTGTTTTTT. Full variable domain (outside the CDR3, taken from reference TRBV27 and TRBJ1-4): EAQVTQNPRYLITVTGKKLTVTCSQNMNHEYMSWYRQDPGLGLRQIYYSMNVEVTDKGDVPEGYKVSRKEKRNFPLILESPSPNQTSLYFCASSFAGIATNEKLFFGSGTQLSVL.

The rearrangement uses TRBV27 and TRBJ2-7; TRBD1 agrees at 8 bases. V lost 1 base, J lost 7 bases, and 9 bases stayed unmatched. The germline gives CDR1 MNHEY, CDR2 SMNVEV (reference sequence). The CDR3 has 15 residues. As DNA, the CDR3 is TGTGCCAGCAGTTTATACTCTCTCACAGGGGGTGAGCAGTACTTC. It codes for CASSLYSLTGGEQYF.

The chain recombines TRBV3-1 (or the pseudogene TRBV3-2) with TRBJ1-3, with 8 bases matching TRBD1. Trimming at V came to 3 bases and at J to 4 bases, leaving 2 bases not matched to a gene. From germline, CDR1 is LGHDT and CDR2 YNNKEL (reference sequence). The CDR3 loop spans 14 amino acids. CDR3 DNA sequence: TGTGCCAGCAGCCAGACAGGGGACGGAAACACCATATATTTT. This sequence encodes CASSQTGDGNTIYF.

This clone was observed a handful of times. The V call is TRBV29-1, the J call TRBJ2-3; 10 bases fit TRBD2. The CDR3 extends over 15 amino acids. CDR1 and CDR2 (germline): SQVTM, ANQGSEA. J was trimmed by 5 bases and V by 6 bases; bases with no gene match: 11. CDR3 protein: CSVSLLAGVGDTQYF. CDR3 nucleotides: TGCAGCGTGTCCCTCCTAGCGGGGGTGGGAGATACGCAGTATTTT.

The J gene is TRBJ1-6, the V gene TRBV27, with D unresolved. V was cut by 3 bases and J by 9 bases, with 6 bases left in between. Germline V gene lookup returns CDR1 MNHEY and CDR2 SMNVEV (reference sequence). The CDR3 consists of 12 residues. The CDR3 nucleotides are TGTGCCAGCAGTTTTGGCGGTTCACCCCTCCACTTT. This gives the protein CASSFGGSPLHF.

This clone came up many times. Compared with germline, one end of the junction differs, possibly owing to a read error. CDR3 in amino acids: CASSLASGDLYEQYF. The CDR3 DNA sequence: TGTGCTAGCAGCTTAGCCAGCGGGGATCTCTACGAGCAGTACTTC. The J gene is TRBJ2-7, the V gene TRBV7-7; 7 bases are a match to TRBD2. Per the germline V gene, CDR1 is SSHAT and CDR2 is FNYEAQ (reference sequence). The CDR3 consists of 15 residues.

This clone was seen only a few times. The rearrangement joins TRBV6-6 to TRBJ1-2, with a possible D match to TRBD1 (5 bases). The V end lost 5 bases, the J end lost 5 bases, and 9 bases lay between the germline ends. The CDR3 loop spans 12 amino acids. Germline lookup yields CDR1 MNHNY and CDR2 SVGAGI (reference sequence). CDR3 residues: CASSLSGYGYTF. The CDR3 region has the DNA TGTGCCAGCAGTCTCTCAGGGTATGGCTACACCTTC.

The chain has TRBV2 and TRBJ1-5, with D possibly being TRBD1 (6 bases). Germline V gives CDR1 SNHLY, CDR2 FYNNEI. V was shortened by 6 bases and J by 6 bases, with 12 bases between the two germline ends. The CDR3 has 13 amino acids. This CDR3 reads CASRLQGIQPQHF. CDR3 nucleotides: TGTGCCAGCAGGTTACAGGGTATTCAGCCCCAGCATTTT.

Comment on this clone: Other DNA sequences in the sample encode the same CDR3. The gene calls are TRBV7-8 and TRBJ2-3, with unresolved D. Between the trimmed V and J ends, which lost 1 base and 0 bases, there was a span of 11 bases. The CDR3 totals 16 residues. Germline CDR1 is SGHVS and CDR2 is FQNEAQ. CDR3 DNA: TGTGCCAGCAGCTTAGTGTCGGGTGGGAGCACAGATACGCAGTATTTT. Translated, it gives CASSLVSGGSTDTQYF.

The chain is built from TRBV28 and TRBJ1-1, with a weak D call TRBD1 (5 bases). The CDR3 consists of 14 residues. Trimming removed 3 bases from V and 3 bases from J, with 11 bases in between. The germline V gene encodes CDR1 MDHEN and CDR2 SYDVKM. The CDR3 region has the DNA TGTGCCAGCAGTTTGGGGGGGTTGGACACTGAAGCTTTCTTT. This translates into CASSLGGLDTEAFF.

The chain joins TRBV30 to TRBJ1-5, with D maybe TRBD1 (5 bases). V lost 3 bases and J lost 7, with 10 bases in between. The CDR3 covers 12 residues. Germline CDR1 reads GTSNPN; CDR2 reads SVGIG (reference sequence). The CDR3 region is CAWSGPGQPQHF. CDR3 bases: TGTGCCTGGAGCGGCCCAGGGCAGCCCCAGCATTTT.

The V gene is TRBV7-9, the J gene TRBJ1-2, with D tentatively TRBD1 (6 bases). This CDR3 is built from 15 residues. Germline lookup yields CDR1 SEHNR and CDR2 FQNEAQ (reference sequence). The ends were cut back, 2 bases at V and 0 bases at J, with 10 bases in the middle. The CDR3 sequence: CASSLTGTTNYGYTF. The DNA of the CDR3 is TGTGCCAGCAGCTTAACCGGGACAACTAACTATGGCTACACCTTC. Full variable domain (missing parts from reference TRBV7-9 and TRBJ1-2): DTGVSQNPRHKITKRGQNVTFRCDPISEHNRLYWYRQTLGQGPEFLTYFQNEAQLEKSRLLSDRFSAERPKGSFSTLEIQRTEQGDSAMYLCASSLTGTTNYGYTFGSGTRLTVV.

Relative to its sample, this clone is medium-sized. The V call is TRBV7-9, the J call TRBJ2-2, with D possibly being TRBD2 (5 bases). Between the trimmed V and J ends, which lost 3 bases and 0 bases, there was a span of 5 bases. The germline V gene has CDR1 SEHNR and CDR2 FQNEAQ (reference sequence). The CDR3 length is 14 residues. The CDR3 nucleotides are TGTGCCAGCAGCTTCGGGGCGAACACCGGGGAGCTGTTTTTT. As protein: CASSFGANTGELFF.

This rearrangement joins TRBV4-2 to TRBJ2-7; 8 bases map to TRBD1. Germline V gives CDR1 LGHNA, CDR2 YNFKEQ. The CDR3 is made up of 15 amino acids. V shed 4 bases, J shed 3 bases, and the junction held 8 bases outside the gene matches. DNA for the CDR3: TGTGCCAGCAGCCTTTCGACAGGGGACGACTACGAGCAGTACTTC. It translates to CASSLSTGDDYEQYF.

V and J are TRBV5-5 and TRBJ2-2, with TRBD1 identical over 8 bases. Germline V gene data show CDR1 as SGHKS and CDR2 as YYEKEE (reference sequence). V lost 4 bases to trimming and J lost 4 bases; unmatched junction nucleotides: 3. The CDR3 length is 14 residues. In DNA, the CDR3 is TGTGCCAGCAGCATACAGGGGGGCACCGGGGAGCTGTTTTTT. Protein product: CASSIQGGTGELFF.

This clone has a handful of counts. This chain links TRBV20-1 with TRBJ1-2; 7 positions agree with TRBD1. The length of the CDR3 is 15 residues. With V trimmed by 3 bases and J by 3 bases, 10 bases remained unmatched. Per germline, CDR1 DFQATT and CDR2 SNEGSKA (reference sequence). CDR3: CSASAGGRRDYGYTF. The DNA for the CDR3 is TGCAGTGCTAGTGCAGGGGGTCGAAGAGACTATGGCTACACCTTC.